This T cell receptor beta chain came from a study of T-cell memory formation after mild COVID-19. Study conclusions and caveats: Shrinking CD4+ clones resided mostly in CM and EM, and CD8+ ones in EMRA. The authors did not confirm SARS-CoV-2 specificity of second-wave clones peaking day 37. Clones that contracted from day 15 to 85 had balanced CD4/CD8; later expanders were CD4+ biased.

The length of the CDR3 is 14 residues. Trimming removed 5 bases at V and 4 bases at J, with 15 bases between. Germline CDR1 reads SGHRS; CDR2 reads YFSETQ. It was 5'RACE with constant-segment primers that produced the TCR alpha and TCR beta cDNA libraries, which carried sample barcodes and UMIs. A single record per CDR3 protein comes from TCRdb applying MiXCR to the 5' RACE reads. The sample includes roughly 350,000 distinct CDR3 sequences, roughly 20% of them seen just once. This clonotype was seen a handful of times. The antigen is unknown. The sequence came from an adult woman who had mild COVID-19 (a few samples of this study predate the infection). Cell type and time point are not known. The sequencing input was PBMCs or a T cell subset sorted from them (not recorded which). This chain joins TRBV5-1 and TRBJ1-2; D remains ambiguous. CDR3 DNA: TGCGCCAGCAGGGGATCCGGGATAACCTATGGCTACACCTTC. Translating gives CASRGSGITYGYTF.